This is a list of T cell receptor beta chains from one sample in a study of shared clonotypes between healthy human individuals. TCRdb's copy holds only in-frame clones and misses some; the assay was immunoSEQ multiplex PCR. The profile shows about 2.1 million clones, 85% to 95% of them singletons. The material sequenced was naive CD8+ T cells from PBMCs. Every receptor here comes from a man aged 18 to 29 in good health. Some clones in this sample may be carry-over from other donors' samples. CDR3s include the opening cysteine and the closing phenylalanine or tryptophan. A D gene is named only where the DNA matches it firmly. Only part of the rows carry a size: once, few, many, or a class if the clone is expanded.

TRBJ2-3,.,TRBD2,TRBV9,13,TGTGCCAGCAGCGTAGGACTAGCGGGAGATGGGTATTTT,CASSVGLAGDGYF
TRBJ2-2,.,.,TRBV6-1,14,TGTGCCAGCAGTGAATGGTCAGGGACCGGGGAGCTGTTTTTT,CASSEWSGTGELFF
TRBJ2-3,.,.,TRBV27,15,TGTGCCAGCAGTTTAATTGGCAGATTCACAGATACGCAGTATTTT,CASSLIGRFTDTQYF
TRBJ1-5,.,.,TRBV5-1,16,TGCGCCAGCAGCTTGGACGGCGGAGAGTCGGGCCAGCCCCAGCATTTT,CASSLDGGESGQPQHF
TRBJ1-4,.,.,TRBV2,13,TGTGCCAGCAGTGCAAGCATTAATGAAAAACTGTTTTTT,CASSASINEKLFF
TRBJ1-5,.,.,TRBV7-8,15,TGTGCCAGCAGCAGCTTAGGTTATGGGGCCCAGCCCCAGCATTTT,CASSSLGYGAQPQHF
TRBJ2-7,once,TRBD1,TRBV2,13,TGTGCCAGCACCTCGGACAGGGGCTACGAGCAGTACTTC,CASTSDRGYEQYF
TRBJ2-7,.,.,TRBV4-1,13,TGCGCCAGCAGCCTCCTGACTGGCTACGAGCAGTACTTC,CASSLLTGYEQYF
TRBJ2-5,.,TRBD1,TRBV19,16,TGTGCCAGTAGTATAGCCCGGAACAGGGGTCGGGAGACCCAGTACTTC,CASSIARNRGRETQYF
TRBJ2-6,.,.,TRBV6-1,13,TGTGCCAGCACCCTCCCCGGGGCCAACGTCCTGACTTTC,CASTLPGANVLTF
TRBJ2-2,.,.,TRBV7-2,13,TGTGCCAGCAGCTTAGCTTACACCGGGGAGCTGTTTTTT,CASSLAYTGELFF
TRBJ2-3,.,.,TRBV11-2,16,TGTGCCAGCAGCTTCCCATTGGGCCCCCTTGATAATACGCAGTATTTT,CASSFPLGPLDNTQYF
TRBJ2-1,.,.,TRBV10-3,16,TGTGCCATCAGTGAACTAGTCCCAAGCTCCTACAATGAGCAGTTCTTC,CAISELVPSSYNEQFF
TRBJ2-7,.,.,TRBV9,16,TGTGCCAGCAGCCCCTGGGGCGAAGGTCCCTCCTACGAGCAGTACTTC,CASSPWGEGPSYEQYF
TRBJ1-2,.,TRBD1,TRBV9,14,TGTGCCAGCAGCTTCATCCGACAGGGGGATGGCTACACCTTC,CASSFIRQGDGYTF
TRBJ2-7,.,.,TRBV2,13,TGTGCCACCCGCACGAGAAGGGTCTACGAGCAGTACTTC,CATRTRRVYEQYF
TRBJ2-7,.,.,TRBV15,14,TGTGCCACCAGCCCCCGCCGTGGGGCTTACGAGCAGTACTTC,CATSPRRGAYEQYF
TRBJ1-1,.,TRBD1,TRBV5-1,14,TGCGCCAGCAGCCCCCGGGACAGGGGTTTTGAAGCTTTCTTT,CASSPRDRGFEAFF
TRBJ2-5,.,TRBD2,TRBV7-9,14,TGTGCCAGCAGCTTGGGCGGGAGGGGAGAGACCCAGTACTTC,CASSLGGRGETQYF
TRBJ1-1,.,.,TRBV27,14,TGTGCCAGCAGTCTCGGGGGGGCGTGGACTGAAGCTTTCTTT,CASSLGGAWTEAFF
TRBJ1-3,.,.,TRBV7-6,15,TGTGCCAGCAGCCCGAGGTTTGGGTATGGAAACACCATATATTTT,CASSPRFGYGNTIYF
TRBJ2-3,.,TRBD1,TRBV4-1,17,TGCGCCAGCAGCCAAGGAGGGCAGGGGGCGGTTCAATATACGCAGTATTTT,CASSQGGQGAVQYTQYF
TRBJ1-1,.,.,TRBV10-2,14,TGCGCCAGCAACCCTACTGGGGCTGGCACTGAAGCTTTCTTT,CASNPTGAGTEAFF
TRBJ2-6,.,.,TRBV28,14,TGTGCCAGCAGAAATGTTTCTGGGGCCAACGTCCTGACTTTC,CASRNVSGANVLTF
TRBJ2-7,once,TRBD1,TRBV7-9,16,TGTGCCAGCAGCCTCGAAGCGAGGACAGGGGGCTACGAGCAGTACTTC,CASSLEARTGGYEQYF
TRBJ2-2,.,.,TRBV7-3,12,TGTGCCAGCAGCTCCCTAACGGGGGAGCTGTTTTTT,CASSSLTGELFF
TRBJ2-1,.,TRBD2,TRBV5-1,13,TGCGCCAGCAGCTTAATAGCGGGGAATGAGCAGTTCTTC,CASSLIAGNEQFF
TRBJ1-1,few,TRBD1,TRBV5-4,14,TGTGCCAGCAGCGTGACAGGGGGCGGCACTGAAGCTTTCTTT,CASSVTGGGTEAFF
TRBJ2-7,.,.,TRBV27,13,TGTGCCAGCAGTTTGGCAGGGCCCTACGAGCAGTACTTC,CASSLAGPYEQYF
TRBJ2-7,once,.,TRBV27,14,TGTGCCAGCAGTTTATCGGTAAAGACGTACGAGCAGTACTTC,CASSLSVKTYEQYF
TRBJ1-2,.,.,TRBV25-1,15,TGTGCCAGCAGTGACGCGGACAGTCTCAACTATGGCTACACCTTC,CASSDADSLNYGYTF
TRBJ2-6,once,.,TRBV5-1,20,TGCGCCAGCAGCTTGGAGGGCAGTCTTCCCCAGGTGCGCGGGGCCAACGTCCTGACTTTC,CASSLEGSLPQVRGANVLTF
TRBJ2-7,few,TRBD1,TRBV7-9,13,TGTGCCAGCAGCCCTGGGACAGGGGACGAGCAGTACTTC,CASSPGTGDEQYF
TRBJ2-7,.,.,TRBV9,13,TGTGCCAGCAGCCTTGGGTCGGCCTACGAGCAGTACTTC,CASSLGSAYEQYF
TRBJ1-5,.,TRBD1,TRBV4-3,14,TGCGCCAGCAGCCAGGACAGGGGCGTTCAGCCCCAGCATTTT,CASSQDRGVQPQHF
TRBJ2-1,.,TRBD2,TRBV5-6,17,TGTGCCAGCAGCTTGGCCTTGCGGGAGGCTGAATACAATGAGCAGTTCTTC,CASSLALREAEYNEQFF
TRBJ2-1,.,TRBD2,TRBV5-6,17,TGTGCCAGCAGCATGGGGACCGGGACTAGCACGGACAATGAGCAGTTCTTC,CASSMGTGTSTDNEQFF
TRBJ1-1,.,.,TRBV28,13,TGTGCCAGCAGATTTGGCGGGCCCACTGAAGCTTTCTTT,CASRFGGPTEAFF
TRBJ2-1,.,TRBD2,TRBV11-2,15,TGTGCCAGCAGCCTGATCAACGGCGGGAGAGTTGAGCAGTTCTTC,CASSLINGGRVEQFF
TRBJ2-2,.,.,TRBV10-3,18,TGTGCCATCAGTGAGAAGGTGGACACTTCGCGGGACACCGGGGAGCTGTTTTTT,CAISEKVDTSRDTGELFF
TRBJ1-1,.,.,TRBV28,13,TGTGCCAGCAGTTTGGATCCGGGCACTGAAGCTTTCTTT,CASSLDPGTEAFF
TRBJ2-7,.,TRBD1,TRBV5-5,13,TGTGCCAGCAGGAAGGGGGCCGACTACGAGCAGTACTTC,CASRKGADYEQYF
TRBJ1-4,.,.,TRBV25-1,15,TGTGCCAGCAGTGCCGTGGATGCAACTAATGAAAAACTGTTTTTT,CASSAVDATNEKLFF
TRBJ2-1,.,TRBD2,TRBV7-9,15,TGTGCCAGCAGCTGGGCTCCTAGCGGGAGTATTGAGCAGTTCTTC,CASSWAPSGSIEQFF
TRBJ1-1,.,.,TRBV27,14,TGTGCCAGCAGTTTACGTCCGGGGAACACTGAAGCTTTCTTT,CASSLRPGNTEAFF
TRBJ2-5,.,.,TRBV5-4,14,TGTGCCAGCAGCTTGTTGGGTTACCAAGAGACCCAGTACTTC,CASSLLGYQETQYF
TRBJ1-2,.,.,TRBV4-1,14,TGCGCCAGCAGCCCGGGCCGGGGGAACTATGGCTACACCTTC,CASSPGRGNYGYTF
TRBJ1-4,.,.,TRBV29-1,14,TGCAGCGTTGTGGGGCCGGGACGTAATGAAAAACTGTTTTTT,CSVVGPGRNEKLFF